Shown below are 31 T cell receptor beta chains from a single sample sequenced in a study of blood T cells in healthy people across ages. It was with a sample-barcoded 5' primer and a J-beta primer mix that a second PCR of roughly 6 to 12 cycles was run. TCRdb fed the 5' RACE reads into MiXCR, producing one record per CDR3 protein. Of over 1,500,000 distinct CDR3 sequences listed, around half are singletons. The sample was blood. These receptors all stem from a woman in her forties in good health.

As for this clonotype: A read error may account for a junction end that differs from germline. The chain's CDR3 is CASNLVPGGTGEQYF. The CDR3 DNA reads as TGTGCCAGCAACTTAGTCCCGGGGGGGACGGGTGAGCAGTACTTC. The J gene is TRBJ2-7, the V gene TRBV7-2; 8 positions agree with TRBD2. CDR1 SGHTA and CDR2 FQGNSA come from the germline V gene. The CDR3 loop spans 15 amino acids.

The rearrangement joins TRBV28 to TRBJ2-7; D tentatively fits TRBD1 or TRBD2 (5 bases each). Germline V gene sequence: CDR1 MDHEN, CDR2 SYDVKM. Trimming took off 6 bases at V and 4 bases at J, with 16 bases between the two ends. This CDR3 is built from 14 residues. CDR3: CASRPGTAGYEQYF. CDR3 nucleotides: TGTGCCAGCAGGCCGGGGACGGCAGGTTACGAGCAGTACTTC.

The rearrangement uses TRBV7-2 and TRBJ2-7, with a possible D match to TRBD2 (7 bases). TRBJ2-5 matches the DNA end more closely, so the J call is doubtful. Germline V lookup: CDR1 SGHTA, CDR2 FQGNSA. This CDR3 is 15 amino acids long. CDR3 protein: CASSLVTSRGETQYF. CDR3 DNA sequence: TGTGCCAGCAGCCTCGTGACTAGCAGGGGCGAGACCCAGTACTTC.

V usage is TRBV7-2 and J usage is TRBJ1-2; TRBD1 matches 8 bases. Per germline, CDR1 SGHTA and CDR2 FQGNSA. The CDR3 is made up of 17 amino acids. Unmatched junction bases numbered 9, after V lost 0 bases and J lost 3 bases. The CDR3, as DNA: TGTGCCAGCAGCTTAGCTTTTCCGGCAGGGGGCGACTATGGCTACACCTTC. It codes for CASSLAFPAGGDYGYTF.

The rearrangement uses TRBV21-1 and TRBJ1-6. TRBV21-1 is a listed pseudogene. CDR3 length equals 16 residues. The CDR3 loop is CASSKVGESYNSPLHF. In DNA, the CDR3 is TGTGCCAGCAGCAAAGTTGGTGAATCCTATAATTCACCCCTCCACTTT.

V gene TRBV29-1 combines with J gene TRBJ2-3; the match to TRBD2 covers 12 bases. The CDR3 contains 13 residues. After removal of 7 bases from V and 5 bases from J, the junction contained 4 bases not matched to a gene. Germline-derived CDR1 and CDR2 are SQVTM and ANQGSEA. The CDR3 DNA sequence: TGCAGCGGGCCTAGCGGGGGGGGAGATACGCAGTATTTT. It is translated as CSGPSGGGDTQYF.

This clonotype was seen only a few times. CDR3 protein: CASSPVSGGGYGYTF. The CDR3 DNA reads as TGTGCCAGCAGTCCGGTGTCTGGCGGCGGATATGGCTACACCTTC. This chain uses TRBV12-3 or TRBV12-4 with TRBJ1-2; D gene uncertain. This CDR3 contains 15 residues. V dropped 5 bases and J dropped 5 bases, with 18 bases sitting between them.

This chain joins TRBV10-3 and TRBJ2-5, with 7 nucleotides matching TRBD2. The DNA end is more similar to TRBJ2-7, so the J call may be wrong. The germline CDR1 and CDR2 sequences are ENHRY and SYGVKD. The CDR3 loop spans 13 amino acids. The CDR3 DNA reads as TGTGCCATCAGGGCAGGGAGGGGTTACGAGCAGTACTTC. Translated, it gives CAIRAGRGYEQYF.

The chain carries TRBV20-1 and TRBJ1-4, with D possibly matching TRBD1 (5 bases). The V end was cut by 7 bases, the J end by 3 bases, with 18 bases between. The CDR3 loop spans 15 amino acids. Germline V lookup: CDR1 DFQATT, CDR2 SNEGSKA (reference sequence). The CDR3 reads CSGGKSSGANEKLFF. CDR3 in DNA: TGCAGTGGGGGGAAAAGCTCGGGGGCTAATGAAAAACTGTTTTTT.

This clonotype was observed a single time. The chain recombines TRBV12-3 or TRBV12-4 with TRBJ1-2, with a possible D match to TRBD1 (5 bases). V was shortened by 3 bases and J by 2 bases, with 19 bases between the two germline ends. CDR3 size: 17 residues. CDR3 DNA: TGTGCCAGCAGTTTTCGGCCCGGGGCGGTGGAAAACTATGGCTACACCTTC. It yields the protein CASSFRPGAVENYGYTF.

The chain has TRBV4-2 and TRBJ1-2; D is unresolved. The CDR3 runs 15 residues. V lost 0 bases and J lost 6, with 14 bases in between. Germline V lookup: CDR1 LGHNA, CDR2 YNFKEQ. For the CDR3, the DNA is TGTGCCAGCAGCCAAGATCGTAGGAGACGGGATGGCTACACCTTC. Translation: CASSQDRRRRDGYTF.

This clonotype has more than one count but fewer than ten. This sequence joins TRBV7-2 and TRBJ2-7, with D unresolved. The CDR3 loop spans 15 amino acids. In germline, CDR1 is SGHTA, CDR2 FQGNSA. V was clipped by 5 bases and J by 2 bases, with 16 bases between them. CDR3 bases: TGTGCCAGCAGCCCGCAAGCAGCAGTTCCCTACGAGCAGTACTTC. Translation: CASSPQAAVPYEQYF.

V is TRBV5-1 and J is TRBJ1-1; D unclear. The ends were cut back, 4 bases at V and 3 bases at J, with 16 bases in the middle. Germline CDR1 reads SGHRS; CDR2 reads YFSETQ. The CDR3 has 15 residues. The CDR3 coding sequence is TGCGCCAGCAGCGTGGGTTCGACGGGATACACTGAAGCTTTCTTT. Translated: CASSVGSTGYTEAFF.

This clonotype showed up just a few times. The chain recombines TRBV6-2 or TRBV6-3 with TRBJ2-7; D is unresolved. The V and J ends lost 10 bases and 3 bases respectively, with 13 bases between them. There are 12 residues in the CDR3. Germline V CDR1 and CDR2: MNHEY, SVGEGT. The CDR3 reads CAKQWKIYEQYF. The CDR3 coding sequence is TGTGCCAAGCAGTGGAAGATCTACGAGCAGTACTTC.

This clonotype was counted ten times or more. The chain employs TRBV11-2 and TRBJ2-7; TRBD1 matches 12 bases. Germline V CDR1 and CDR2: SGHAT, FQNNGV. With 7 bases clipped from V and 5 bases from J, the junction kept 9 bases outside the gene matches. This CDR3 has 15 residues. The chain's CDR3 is CASILGTGGLHEQYF. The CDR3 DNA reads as TGTGCCAGCATCCTCGGGACAGGGGGCTTACACGAGCAGTACTTC.

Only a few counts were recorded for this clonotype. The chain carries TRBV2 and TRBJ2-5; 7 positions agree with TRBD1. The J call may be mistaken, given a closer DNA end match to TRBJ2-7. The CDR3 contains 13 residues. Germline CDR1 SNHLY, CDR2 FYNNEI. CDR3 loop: CASSDRQGYEQYF. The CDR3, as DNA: TGTGCCAGCAGTGATCGACAGGGCTACGAGCAGTACTTC.

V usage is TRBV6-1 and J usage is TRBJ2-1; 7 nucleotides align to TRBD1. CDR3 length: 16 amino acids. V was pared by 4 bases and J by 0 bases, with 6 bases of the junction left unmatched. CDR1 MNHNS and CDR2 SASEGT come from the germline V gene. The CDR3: CASSGTGQSSYNEQFF. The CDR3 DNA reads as TGTGCCAGCAGTGGGACGGGACAGAGCTCCTACAATGAGCAGTTCTTC.

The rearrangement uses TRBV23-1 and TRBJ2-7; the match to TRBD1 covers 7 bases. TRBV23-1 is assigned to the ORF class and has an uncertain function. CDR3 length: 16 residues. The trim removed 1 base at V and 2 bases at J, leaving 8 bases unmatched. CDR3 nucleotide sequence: TGCGCCAGCAGTCAATACAGGGACAGAAAAGCCTACGAGCAGTACTTC. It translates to CASSQYRDRKAYEQYF.

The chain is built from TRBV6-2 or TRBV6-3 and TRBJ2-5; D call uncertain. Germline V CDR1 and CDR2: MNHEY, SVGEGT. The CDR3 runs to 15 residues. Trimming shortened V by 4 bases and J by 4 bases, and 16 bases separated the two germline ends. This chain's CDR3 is CASSSFPFRGETQYF. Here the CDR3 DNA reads TGTGCCAGCAGTTCCTTCCCGTTTCGAGGAGAGACCCAGTACTTC.

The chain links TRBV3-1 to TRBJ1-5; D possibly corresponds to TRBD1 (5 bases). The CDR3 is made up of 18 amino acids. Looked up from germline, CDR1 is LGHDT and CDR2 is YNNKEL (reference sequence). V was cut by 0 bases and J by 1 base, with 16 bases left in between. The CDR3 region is CASSQDRKGPGSNQPQHF. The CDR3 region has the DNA TGTGCCAGCAGCCAAGATAGGAAGGGACCGGGGAGCAATCAGCCCCAGCATTTT.

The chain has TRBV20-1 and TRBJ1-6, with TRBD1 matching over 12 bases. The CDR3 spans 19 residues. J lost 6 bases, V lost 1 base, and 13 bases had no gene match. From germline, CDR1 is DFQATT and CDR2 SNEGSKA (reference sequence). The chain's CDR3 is CSARVLRGTGGAGNSPLHF. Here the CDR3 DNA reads TGCAGTGCTAGAGTTCTGCGAGGGACAGGGGGCGCGGGTAATTCACCCCTCCACTTT.

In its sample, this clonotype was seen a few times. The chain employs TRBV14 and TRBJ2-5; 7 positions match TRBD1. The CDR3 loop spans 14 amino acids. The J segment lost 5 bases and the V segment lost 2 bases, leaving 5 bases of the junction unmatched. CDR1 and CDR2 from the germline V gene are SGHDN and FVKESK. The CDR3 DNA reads TGTGCCAGCAGCCAACGTCAGGGGGTGGAGACCCAGTACTTC. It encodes CASSQRQGVETQYF. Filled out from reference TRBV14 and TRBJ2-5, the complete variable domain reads EAGVTQFPSHSVIEKGQTVTLRCDPISGHDNLYWYRRVMGKEIKFLLHFVKESKQDESGMPNNRFLAERTGGTYSTLKVQPAELEDSGVYFCASSQRQGVETQYFGPGTRLLVL.

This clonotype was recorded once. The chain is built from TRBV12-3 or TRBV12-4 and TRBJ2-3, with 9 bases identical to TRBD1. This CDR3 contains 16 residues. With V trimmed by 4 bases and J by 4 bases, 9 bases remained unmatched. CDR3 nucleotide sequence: TGTGCCAGCAGTTCCCGGGACAGGGATGGCGCAGATACGCAGTATTTT. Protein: CASSSRDRDGADTQYF.

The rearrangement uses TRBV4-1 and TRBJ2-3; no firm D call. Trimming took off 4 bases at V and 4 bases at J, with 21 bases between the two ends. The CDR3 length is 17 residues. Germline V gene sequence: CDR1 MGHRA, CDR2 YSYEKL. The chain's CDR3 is CASSPWGSPLRPDTQYF. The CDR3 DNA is TGCGCCAGCAGCCCGTGGGGTAGCCCACTTCGCCCAGATACGCAGTATTTT.

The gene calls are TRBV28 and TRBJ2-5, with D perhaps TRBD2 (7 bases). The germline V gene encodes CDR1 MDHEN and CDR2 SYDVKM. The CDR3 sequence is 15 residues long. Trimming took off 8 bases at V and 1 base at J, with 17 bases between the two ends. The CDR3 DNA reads TGTGCCAGCCGAACGGGGGGCAGGGCCCAAGAGACCCAGTACTTC. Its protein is CASRTGGRAQETQYF.

In DNA form, the CDR3 reads TGTGCCAGCAGGCGTAGCGATGAGCAGTTCTTC. It specifies CASRRSDEQFF. This sequence joins TRBV7-9 and TRBJ2-1; a possible D gene is TRBD2 (5 bases). Trimming removed 6 bases from V and 8 bases from J, with 8 bases in between. Per the germline V gene, CDR1 is SEHNR and CDR2 is FQNEAQ (reference sequence). The CDR3 has 11 amino acids.

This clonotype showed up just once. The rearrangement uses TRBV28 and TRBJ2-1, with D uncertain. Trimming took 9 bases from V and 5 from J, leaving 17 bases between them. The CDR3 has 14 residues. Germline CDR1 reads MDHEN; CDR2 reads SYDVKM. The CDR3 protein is CASAPARPNNEQFF. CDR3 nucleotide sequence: TGTGCCAGTGCCCCCGCTAGACCGAACAATGAGCAGTTCTTC.

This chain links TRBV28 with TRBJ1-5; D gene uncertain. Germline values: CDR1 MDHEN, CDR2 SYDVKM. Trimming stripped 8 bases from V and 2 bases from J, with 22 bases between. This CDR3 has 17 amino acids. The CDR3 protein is CASRGGVAPLGNQPQHF. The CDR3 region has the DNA TGTGCCAGCCGGGGTGGGGTGGCGCCCTTGGGCAATCAGCCCCAGCATTTT.

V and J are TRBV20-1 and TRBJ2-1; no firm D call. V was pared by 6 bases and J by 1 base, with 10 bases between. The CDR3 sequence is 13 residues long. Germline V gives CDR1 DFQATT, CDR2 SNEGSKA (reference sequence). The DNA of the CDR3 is TGCAGTGCCCCCCTCCTGTCCTACAATGAGCAGTTCTTC. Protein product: CSAPLLSYNEQFF.

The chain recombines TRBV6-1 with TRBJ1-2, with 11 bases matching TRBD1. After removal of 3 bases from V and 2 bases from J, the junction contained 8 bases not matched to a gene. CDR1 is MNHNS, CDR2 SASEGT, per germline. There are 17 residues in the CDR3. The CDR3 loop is CASSETPRTGGNYGYTF. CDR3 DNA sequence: TGTGCCAGCAGTGAGACACCCCGGACAGGGGGCAACTATGGCTACACCTTC.

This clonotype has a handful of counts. CDR3 nucleotides: TGTGCCAGCAGCTTAGCGAAGACTAGCGGGAGCACAGATACGCAGTATTTT. Protein sequence: CASSLAKTSGSTDTQYF. The rearrangement links TRBV7-2 to TRBJ2-3; 10 bases are a match to TRBD2. The ends lost 0 bases at V and 0 bases at J; junction bases unmatched: 3. Germline V gene data show CDR1 as SGHTA and CDR2 as FQGNSA. The CDR3 totals 17 residues.